The next 25 T cell receptor beta chains were all read from a single sample in a study of cytomegalovirus exposure and HLA in healthy donors. Primers for the PCR totalled 60 Vbeta and 13 Jbeta. The data were produced by immunoSEQ multiplex PCR, yet TCRdb's version contains in-frame clones alone and is incomplete. The repertoire holds 150,000 to 200,000 clones, roughly 85% seen once, with around 2.5% in the top ten. What was sequenced was PBMCs. These receptors were collected from a man between 25 and 39 years old in good health and CMV-seropositive.

This clone has only one observation. The genes are TRBV7-2 and TRBJ2-3; D is perhaps TRBD2 (7 bases). This CDR3 contains 13 residues. With 2 bases removed from V and 6 bases from J, the gap between germline ends came to 9 bases. Germline values: CDR1 SGHTA, CDR2 FQGNSA. Here the CDR3 reads CASSLRGGDTQYF. CDR3 DNA sequence: TGTGCCAGCAGCTTAAGGGGGGGCGATACGCAGTATTTT.

The rearrangement uses TRBV9 and TRBJ2-2; no clear D gene. Trimming shortened V by 0 bases and J by 0 bases, and 9 bases separated the two germline ends. The CDR3 is 16 residues long. CDR1 and CDR2 (germline): SGDLS, YYNGEE. CDR3 amino acids: CASSVELAANTGELFF. In nucleotides, the CDR3 is TGTGCCAGCAGCGTAGAATTGGCAGCGAACACCGGGGAGCTGTTTTTT.

This chain uses TRBV4-1 with TRBJ2-2; TRBD1 aligns across 8 bases. Per the germline V gene, CDR1 is MGHRA and CDR2 is YSYEKL. J gave up 6 bases and V 3 bases, and 9 bases lay outside the gene matches. The CDR3 has 16 residues. This chain's CDR3 is CASSQRTGSSPGELFF. The CDR3 nucleotides are TGCGCCAGCAGCCAGCGGACAGGGAGTTCCCCCGGGGAGCTGTTTTTT.

This clone was picked up a small number of times. The chain employs TRBV5-5 and TRBJ1-1; unclear D gene. The CDR3 length is 12 residues. Germline CDR1 reads SGHKS; CDR2 reads YYEKEE (reference sequence). V dropped 4 bases and J dropped 8 bases, with 12 bases sitting between them. CDR3 residues: CASSQSAREAFF. CDR3 nucleotide sequence: TGTGCCAGCAGCCAGAGTGCCAGGGAAGCTTTCTTT.

V gene TRBV4-3 combines with J gene TRBJ2-1, with 8 bases matching TRBD1. V trimming: 0 bases; J trimming: 5 bases; junction bases outside the gene matches: 21. Germline V gene sequence: CDR1 LGHNA, CDR2 YSLEER. CDR3 length: 21 residues. CDR3 in amino acids: CASSQDWAEQGVYAEDNEQFF. The CDR3 DNA sequence: TGCGCCAGCAGCCAAGATTGGGCGGAACAGGGGGTTTACGCAGAGGACAATGAGCAGTTCTTC.

The chain combines TRBV4-2 with TRBJ1-6; possibly TRBD1 for D (6 bases). This CDR3 is built from 16 residues. Per the germline V gene, CDR1 is LGHNA and CDR2 is YNFKEQ. V dropped 1 base and J dropped 3 bases, with 10 bases sitting between them. DNA of the CDR3: TGTGCCAGCAGCCAAGTATACAGGGACTATAATTCACCCCTCCACTTT. Translation: CASSQVYRDYNSPLHF.

The CDR3 region is CASSSLGGTPSYEQYF. CDR3 DNA sequence: TGTGCCAGCAGCTCGCTTGGGGGGACTCCTTCCTACGAGCAGTACTTC. This rearrangement joins TRBV11-3 to TRBJ2-7; D is perhaps TRBD2 (6 bases). Germline lookup yields CDR1 SGHNT and CDR2 YENEEA. The V end was cut by 4 bases, the J end by 1 base, with 17 bases between. CDR3 length equals 16 residues.

This chain links TRBV12-5 with TRBJ1-6; D remains unclear. V shed 6 bases and J shed 6 bases, with 12 bases lying between them. The CDR3 extends over 14 amino acids. Germline V gene sequence: CDR1 LGHNT, CDR2 FRNRAP. In DNA, the CDR3 is TGTGCTAGTGGAGGTGGGCAGGTTAATTCACCCCTCCACTTT. Amino acid sequence: CASGGGQVNSPLHF.

The chain recombines TRBV6-6 with TRBJ2-1; 10 bases fit TRBD2. V dropped 11 bases and J dropped 5; count of bases not matched to a gene: 3. CDR3 length: 12 amino acids. Germline CDR1 MNHNY, CDR2 SVGAGI (reference sequence). As DNA, the CDR3 is TGTGCCGGCGGGACTAGCGACAATGAGCAGTTCTTC. It is translated as CAGGTSDNEQFF.

This clone has a single count. CDR3 bases: TGCGCCAGCAGCTTGGGACAGGGTGTTGGGACCCAGTACTTC. Protein: CASSLGQGVGTQYF. The chain combines TRBV5-1 with TRBJ2-5; 7 nucleotides agree with TRBD1. V gave up 0 bases and J gave up 7 bases; unmatched junction bases: 6. The germline V gene has CDR1 SGHRS and CDR2 YFSETQ. The CDR3 covers 14 residues.

The J gene is TRBJ2-2, the V gene TRBV6-1; weak D call: TRBD2 (5 bases). V was cut by 5 bases and J by 8 bases, with 12 bases left in between. The CDR3 totals 13 residues. Per the germline V gene, CDR1 is MNHNS and CDR2 is SASEGT. This CDR3 is CASSTSSGGELFF. CDR3 sequence (DNA): TGTGCCAGCAGTACGTCCTCGGGGGGGGAGCTGTTTTTT.

V is TRBV18 and J is TRBJ1-5; unclear D gene. The CDR3 runs to 16 residues. Germline V gene lookup returns CDR1 KGHSH and CDR2 LQKENI. Deletions cut 2 bases from V and 0 bases from J, with 11 bases between. This CDR3 reads CASSPSEGGSNQPQHF. Written as DNA, the CDR3 is TGTGCCAGCTCACCATCGGAGGGTGGTAGCAATCAGCCCCAGCATTTT.

The chain uses TRBV14 and TRBJ2-5; D perhaps matches TRBD2 (5 bases). Germline CDR1 reads SGHDN; CDR2 reads FVKESK. The CDR3 consists of 17 residues. Trimming removed 1 base from V and 4 bases from J, with 19 bases in between. The CDR3 nucleotides read TGTGCCAGCAGCCAAGGCTATATGACTCGAGGGCGAGAGACCCAGTACTTC. Amino acids: CASSQGYMTRGRETQYF.

This chain connects TRBV5-5 to TRBJ1-5; TRBD1 matches 9 bases. V lost 2 bases to trimming and J lost 3 bases; unmatched junction nucleotides: 3. Germline V gene sequence: CDR1 SGHKS, CDR2 YYEKEE (reference sequence). This CDR3 is built from 15 residues. CDR3 bases: TGTGCCAGCAGCTTAGGGACAGGGCACAATCAGCCCCAGCATTTT. Encoded protein: CASSLGTGHNQPQHF.

This clone was detected only once. The junction does not match germline at one end; this may be a read error. J is TRBJ2-1 and V is TRBV7-7; TRBD2 agrees at 9 bases. CDR1 and CDR2 (germline): SSHAT, FNYEAQ (reference sequence). CDR3 size: 17 residues. The CDR3 sequence is CASSLGPVAGEYNEQFF. The CDR3 DNA is TGTGCTAGCAGCTTGGGACCCGTAGCGGGAGAGTACAATGAGCAGTTCTTC.

The gene calls are TRBV25-1 and TRBJ2-3; the match to TRBD2 covers 10 bases. There are 14 residues in the CDR3. J was trimmed by 2 bases and V by 7 bases; bases with no gene match: 3. Germline V CDR1 and CDR2: MGHDK, SYGVNS. Here the CDR3 DNA reads TGTGCCAGCACCACTAGCGGGATCACAGATACGCAGTATTTT. Protein sequence: CASTTSGITDTQYF.

The chain has TRBV15 and TRBJ1-2; 7 bases are a match to TRBD1. Per the germline V gene, CDR1 is LNHNV and CDR2 is YYDKDF (reference sequence). Trimming took 0 bases from V and 7 from J; bases not matched to a gene: 5. The CDR3 length is 14 residues. The CDR3 reads CATSRDEGARGYTF. The CDR3 DNA reads as TGTGCCACCAGCAGAGATGAGGGGGCGCGTGGCTACACCTTC.

The rearrangement uses TRBV7-9 and TRBJ1-1, with 8 bases identical to TRBD1. Germline V CDR1 and CDR2: SEHNR, FQNEAQ (reference sequence). CDR3 length: 13 amino acids. Trimming cost V 7 bases and J 5 bases; bases outside gene matches: 6. The CDR3 DNA sequence: TGTGCCAGCAACCCGGGACAGGCAACTGAAGCTTTCTTT. It encodes CASNPGQATEAFF.

This sequence joins TRBV7-9 and TRBJ2-2; TRBD1 matches at 9 bases. The CDR3 extends over 17 amino acids. Germline V gives CDR1 SEHNR, CDR2 FQNEAQ (reference sequence). With V trimmed by 6 bases and J by 2 bases, 10 bases remained unmatched. The CDR3 here is CASRRKDRGRNTGELFF. CDR3 bases: TGTGCCAGCAGGCGGAAGGACAGGGGTCGAAACACCGGGGAGCTGTTTTTT.

The chain employs TRBV5-4 and TRBJ2-5; 11 bases agree with TRBD2. Germline CDR1 SGHNT, CDR2 YYREEE (reference sequence). V shed 4 bases, J shed 3 bases, and the junction held 11 bases outside the gene matches. The CDR3 sequence is 17 residues long. DNA of the CDR3: TGTGCCAGCAGCCCGCTCGCCGGGACTAGCGGTGAAGAGACCCAGTACTTC. Protein product: CASSPLAGTSGEETQYF.

This chain uses TRBV19 with TRBJ2-1, with D tentatively TRBD1 (6 bases). Germline lookup yields CDR1 LNHDA and CDR2 SQIVND (reference sequence). With 5 bases removed from V and 4 bases from J, the gap between germline ends came to 12 bases. There are 14 residues in the CDR3. The CDR3 sequence is CASSFFGQYNEQFF. The CDR3 DNA reads as TGTGCCAGTAGTTTTTTCGGACAGTACAATGAGCAGTTCTTC.

This chain uses TRBV6-1 with TRBJ2-3; TRBD2 matches at 9 bases. Germline V gene sequence: CDR1 MNHNS, CDR2 SASEGT. This CDR3 comprises 15 residues. The J segment lost 2 bases and the V segment lost 2 bases, leaving 2 bases of the junction unmatched. The CDR3 nucleotides are TGTGCCAGCAGTGAACTAGCGGGACACACAGATACGCAGTATTTT. Translation gives CASSELAGHTDTQYF.

V gene TRBV11-3 combines with J gene TRBJ1-5, with TRBD1 matching over 10 bases. Unmatched junction bases numbered 3, after V lost 5 bases and J lost 5 bases. Germline V gene sequence: CDR1 SGHNT, CDR2 YENEEA. The CDR3 runs 14 residues. The CDR3 sequence is CASSAGQGHQPQHF. The DNA of the CDR3 is TGTGCCAGCAGCGCGGGACAGGGGCATCAGCCCCAGCATTTT.

CDR3 bases: TGTGCCAGTAGCCGGACTAGCGTAAAAGAGACCCAGTACTTC. As protein: CASSRTSVKETQYF. V gene TRBV19 combines with J gene TRBJ2-5, with 9 bases aligning to TRBD2. V lost 6 bases to trimming and J lost 3 bases; unmatched junction nucleotides: 5. CDR1 and CDR2 (germline): LNHDA, SQIVND (reference sequence). The CDR3 is 14 amino acids.

The V and J genes are TRBV19 and TRBJ1-2; D is perhaps TRBD1 (5 bases). CDR1 is LNHDA, CDR2 SQIVND, per germline (reference sequence). Deletions cut 5 bases from V and 3 bases from J, with 10 bases between. The CDR3 runs 13 residues. CDR3 residues: CASSQQVYYGYTF. The CDR3 DNA reads as TGTGCCAGTAGTCAACAGGTCTACTATGGCTACACCTTC.